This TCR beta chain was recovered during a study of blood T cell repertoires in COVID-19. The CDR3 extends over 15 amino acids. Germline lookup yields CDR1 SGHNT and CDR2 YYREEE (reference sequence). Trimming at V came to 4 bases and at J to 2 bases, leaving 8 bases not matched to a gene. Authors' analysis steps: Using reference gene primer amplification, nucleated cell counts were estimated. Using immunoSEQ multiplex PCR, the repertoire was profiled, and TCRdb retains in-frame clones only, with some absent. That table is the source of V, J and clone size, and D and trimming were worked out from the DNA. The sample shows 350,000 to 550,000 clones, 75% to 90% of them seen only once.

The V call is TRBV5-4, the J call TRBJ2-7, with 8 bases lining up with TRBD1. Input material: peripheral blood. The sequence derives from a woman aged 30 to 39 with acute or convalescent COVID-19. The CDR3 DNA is TGTGCCAGCAGCCTTGGACAGGGAGCCCCCTACGAGCAGTACTTC. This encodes CASSLGQGAPYEQYF.